The sequence of this T cell receptor (beta chain) was determined in a study of shared clonotypes between healthy human individuals. Across the whole study: Every donor yielded three CD4 naive, three CD4 memory, two CD8 naive and one CD8 memory plate. The study's findings and limits: Donor clonotype sharing was expected to depend on sequencing depth.

Donors were healthy HIV-negative adults without recent acute infections or vaccinations. Per sorted-subset replicate PCR, input was roughly 200 ng DNA, representing tens of thousands of T cell genomes. Generated by immunoSEQ multiplex PCR, the TCRdb table keeps only in-frame clones and is missing some. The repertoire holds fewer than 3 million clones, with around 93% as singletons. This clone turned up a few times. The antigen remains unidentified. This clonotype originated in a man younger than 35 in good health. Some clones in this sample may be carry-over from other donors' samples. The sample taken for sequencing was naive CD4+ T cells from PBMCs. Specified subset: CD45RA+ positively selected.

CDR3 DNA: TGTGCCAGCAGCGTTAGAAGGGTGTCCGGGGAGCTGTTTTTT. This gives the protein CASSVRRVSGELFF. V usage is TRBV9 and J usage is TRBJ2-2; D gene ambiguous. Trimming took off 2 bases at V and 6 bases at J, with 11 bases between the two ends. The CDR3 is 14 residues long. CDR1 and CDR2 from the germline V gene are SGDLS and YYNGEE.